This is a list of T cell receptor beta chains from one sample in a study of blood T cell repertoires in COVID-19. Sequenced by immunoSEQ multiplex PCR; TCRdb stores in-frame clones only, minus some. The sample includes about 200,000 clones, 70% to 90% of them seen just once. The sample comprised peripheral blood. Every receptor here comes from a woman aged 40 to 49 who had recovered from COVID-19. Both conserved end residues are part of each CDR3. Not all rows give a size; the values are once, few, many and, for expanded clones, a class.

CDR3aa: CASSFPFERESTGELFF; v_gene: TRBV7-9; j_gene: TRBJ2-2; abundance: .
CDR3aa: CASSYVEVWNYEQYF; v_gene: TRBV6-6; j_gene: TRBJ2-7; abundance: once
CDR3aa: CAWSKLAGGPRDTQYF; v_gene: TRBV30; j_gene: TRBJ2-3; abundance: once
CDR3aa: CASSSTSAGGPYNEQFF; v_gene: TRBV7-2; j_gene: TRBJ2-1; abundance: once
CDR3aa: CASRTGTAGSGNTIYF; v_gene: TRBV5-1; j_gene: TRBJ1-3; abundance: .
CDR3aa: CASMGTGSPTGNTIYF; v_gene: TRBV19; j_gene: TRBJ1-3; abundance: .
CDR3aa: CASSLGTGQPQHF; v_gene: TRBV18; j_gene: TRBJ1-5; abundance: .
CDR3aa: CASSASGGPSYEQYF; v_gene: TRBV9; j_gene: TRBJ2-7; abundance: .
CDR3aa: CASSLSGRGYEQYF; v_gene: TRBV11-3; j_gene: TRBJ2-7; abundance: .
CDR3aa: CASSLAEDYARDEQFF; v_gene: TRBV7-9; j_gene: TRBJ2-1; abundance: few